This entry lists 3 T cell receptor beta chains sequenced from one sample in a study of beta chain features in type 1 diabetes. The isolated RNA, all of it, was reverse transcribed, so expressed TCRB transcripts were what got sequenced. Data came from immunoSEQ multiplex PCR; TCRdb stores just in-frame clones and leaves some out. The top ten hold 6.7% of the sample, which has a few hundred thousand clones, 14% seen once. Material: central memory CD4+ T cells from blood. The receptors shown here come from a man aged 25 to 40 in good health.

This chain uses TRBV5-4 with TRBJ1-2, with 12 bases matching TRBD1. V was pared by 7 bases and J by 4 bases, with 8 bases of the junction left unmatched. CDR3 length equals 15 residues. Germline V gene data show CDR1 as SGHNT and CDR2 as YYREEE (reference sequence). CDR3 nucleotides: TGTGCCAGCGGAGCCGGGACAGGGGGCCCCTATGGCTACACCTTC. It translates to CASGAGTGGPYGYTF.

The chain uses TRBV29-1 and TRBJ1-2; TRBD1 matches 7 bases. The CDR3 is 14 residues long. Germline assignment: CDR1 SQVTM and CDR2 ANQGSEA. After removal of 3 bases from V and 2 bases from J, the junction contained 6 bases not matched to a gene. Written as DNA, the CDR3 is TGCAGCGTTGACGATCAGGGGGAGAACTATGGCTACACCTTC. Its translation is CSVDDQGENYGYTF. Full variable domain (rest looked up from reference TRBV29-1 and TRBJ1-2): SAVISQKPSRDICQRGTSLTIQCQVDSQVTMMFWYRQQPGQSLTLIATANQGSEATYESGFVIDKFPISRPNLTFSTLTVSNMSPEDSSIYLCSVDDQGENYGYTFGSGTRLTVV.

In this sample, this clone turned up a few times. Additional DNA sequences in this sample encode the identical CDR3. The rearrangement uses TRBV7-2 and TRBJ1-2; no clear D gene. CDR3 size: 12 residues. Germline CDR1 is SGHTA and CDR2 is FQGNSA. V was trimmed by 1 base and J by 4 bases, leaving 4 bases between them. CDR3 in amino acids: CASSLDGYGYTF. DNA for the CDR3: TGTGCCAGCAGCTTAGATGGCTATGGCTACACCTTC.